This T cell receptor beta chain was captured by sequencing in a study of T-cell reconstitution after alpha-beta-depleted transplantation in children. Library preparation (for TCRbeta) was performed with unique molecular identifiers. TCRdb reanalysed the PCR reads using MiXCR and keeps one entry per CDR3 protein. Among 500,000 or so distinct CDR3 sequences, less than 35% were seen once, and the ten largest hold about 2.3%. CDR1 is SGHTA, CDR2 FQGNSA, per germline. Trimming left V 0 bases short and J 5 bases short, with 7 bases between. The CDR3 extends over 13 amino acids. This receptor was identified in a human donor who donated a stem cell graft to a child with aplastic anemia. The sample consisted of PBMCs from the stem cell graft donor, taken from the stem cell graft. The chain combines TRBV7-2 with TRBJ2-5; a weak D match, TRBD1 (5 bases). The chain's CDR3 is CASSLAPGETQYF. In DNA, the CDR3 is TGTGCCAGCAGCTTAGCGCCAGGGGAGACCCAGTACTTC. The complete variable domain, with remaining parts taken from reference TRBV7-2 and TRBJ2-5, reads GAGVSQSPSNKVTEKGKDVELRCDPISGHTALYWYRQSLGQGLEFLIYFQGNSAPDKSGLPSDRFSAERTGGSVSTLTIQRTQQEDSAVYLCASSLAPGETQYFGPGTRLLVL.